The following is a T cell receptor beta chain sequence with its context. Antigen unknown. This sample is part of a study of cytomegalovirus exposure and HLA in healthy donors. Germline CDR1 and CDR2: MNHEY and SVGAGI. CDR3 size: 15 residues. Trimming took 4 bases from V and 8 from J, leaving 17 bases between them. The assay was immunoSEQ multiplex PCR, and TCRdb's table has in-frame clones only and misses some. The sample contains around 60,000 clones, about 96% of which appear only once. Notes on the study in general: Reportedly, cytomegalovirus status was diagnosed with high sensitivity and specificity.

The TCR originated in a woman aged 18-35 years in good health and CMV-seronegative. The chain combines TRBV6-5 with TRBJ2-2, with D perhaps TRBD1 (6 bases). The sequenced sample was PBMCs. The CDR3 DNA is TGTGCCAGCAGTTTGCAGGGGTGGGCAGGTGGGGAGCTGTTTTTT. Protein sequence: CASSLQGWAGGELFF.